A selection of T cell receptor beta chains follows, all from one sample in a study of OX40 agonist ivuxolimab in advanced cancers. Assay: immunoSEQ multiplex PCR; the TCRdb copy retains only in-frame clones and omits some. This sample has some 59,000 clones, with roughly 90% found just once. The specimen was CD4+ or CD8+ T cells sorted from blood, collected in a trial of the OX40 agonist ivuxolimab. These receptors were obtained from an adult with an advanced solid tumor such as melanoma, head and neck, liver or kidney cancer. Each CDR3 is given with its conserved first and last residue. The D gene is left open where the match is weak. Some rows mark clone size as missing; the rest say once, few, many or name a class of expanded clone.

D gene: NA; J gene: TRBJ2-2; V gene: TRBV6-5; clone size: NA; CDR3 DNA: TGTGCCAGCAGCACTGAGGTCCAATGGGGGGAGCTGTTTTTT; CDR3 protein: CASSTEVQWGELFF
D gene: NA; J gene: TRBJ2-5; V gene: TRBV5-8; clone size: NA; CDR3 DNA: TGTGCCAGCAGCCCGGTCGGGGGAGGCGAAGAGACCCAGTACTTC; CDR3 protein: CASSPVGGGEETQYF
D gene: NA; J gene: TRBJ1-3; V gene: TRBV11-2; clone size: NA; CDR3 DNA: TGTGCCAGCAGCTTAGGTCTGGGGCTCTCTGGAAACACCATATATTTT; CDR3 protein: CASSLGLGLSGNTIYF
D gene: NA; J gene: TRBJ2-7; V gene: TRBV6-6; clone size: NA; CDR3 DNA: TGTGCCAGCAGTGTCTATGAGACAGCGTCCTACGAGCAGTACTTC; CDR3 protein: CASSVYETASYEQYF
D gene: NA; J gene: TRBJ2-7; V gene: TRBV5-5; clone size: NA; CDR3 DNA: TGTGCCAGCAGCCCGCTCCCTCGGGCCAGGGACGAGCAGTACTTC; CDR3 protein: CASSPLPRARDEQYF
D gene: NA; J gene: TRBJ1-4; V gene: TRBV18; clone size: NA; CDR3 DNA: TGTGCCAGCCGGACCGACTCCTCTGAAAAACTGTTTTTT; CDR3 protein: CASRTDSSEKLFF
D gene: NA; J gene: TRBJ1-2; V gene: TRBV2; clone size: NA; CDR3 DNA: TGTGCCAGCAGTCCAAACGGGGGGAACTATGGCTACACCTTC; CDR3 protein: CASSPNGGNYGYTF
D gene: TRBD2; J gene: TRBJ2-3; V gene: TRBV10-1; clone size: NA; CDR3 DNA: TGCGCCAGCAGTAGCGGGAGAGGGACAGATACGCAGTATTTT; CDR3 protein: CASSSGRGTDTQYF
D gene: NA; J gene: TRBJ1-4; V gene: TRBV27; clone size: NA; CDR3 DNA: TGTGCCAGCAGTTTAAGGACAGCAACTAATGAAAAACTGTTTTTT; CDR3 protein: CASSLRTATNEKLFF
D gene: NA; J gene: TRBJ1-2; V gene: TRBV5-1; clone size: few; CDR3 DNA: TGCGCCAGCAGCTTCCACAGGATCCTCAACTATGGCTACACCTTC; CDR3 protein: CASSFHRILNYGYTF
D gene: TRBD2; J gene: TRBJ2-3; V gene: TRBV7-3; clone size: NA; CDR3 DNA: TGTGCCAGCAGCCCCGGACTAGCGGGGGCTGATACGCAGTATTTT; CDR3 protein: CASSPGLAGADTQYF
D gene: TRBD1; J gene: TRBJ1-2; V gene: TRBV18; clone size: NA; CDR3 DNA: TGTGCCAGCTCACCAAACAGGGGGGATGGCTACACCTTC; CDR3 protein: CASSPNRGDGYTF
D gene: NA; J gene: TRBJ2-7; V gene: TRBV6-6; clone size: NA; CDR3 DNA: TGTGCCAGCAGTTACTCCGTCATAGGGCAGTACTTC; CDR3 protein: CASSYSVIGQYF
D gene: TRBD2; J gene: TRBJ2-1; V gene: TRBV5-1; clone size: once; CDR3 DNA: TGCGCCAGCAGCTTGGCAGGCGGCGGGAGCTCCTACAATGAGCAGTTCTTC; CDR3 protein: CASSLAGGGSSYNEQFF
D gene: NA; J gene: TRBJ1-2; V gene: TRBV30; clone size: NA; CDR3 DNA: TGTGCCTGGAGTCCCGGGACTATCTATGGCTACACCTTC; CDR3 protein: CAWSPGTIYGYTF
D gene: NA; J gene: TRBJ2-2; V gene: TRBV28; clone size: NA; CDR3 DNA: TGTGCCAGCAGTTTATCCGCCTCGGGATTGAACACCGGGGAGCTGTTTTTT; CDR3 protein: CASSLSASGLNTGELFF
D gene: NA; J gene: TRBJ1-1; V gene: TRBV18; clone size: once; CDR3 DNA: TGTGCCAGCTCAGATACAGGGAAAACTGAAGCTTTCTTT; CDR3 protein: CASSDTGKTEAFF
D gene: NA; J gene: TRBJ2-5; V gene: TRBV10-1; clone size: NA; CDR3 DNA: TGCGCCAGCAGCCCTGGACTAACAAAAGAGACCCAGTACTTC; CDR3 protein: CASSPGLTKETQYF
D gene: NA; J gene: TRBJ2-7; V gene: TRBV15; clone size: NA; CDR3 DNA: TGTGCCACCAGCAGGACTAAAACAGGGTGGGCCTACGAGCAGTACTTC; CDR3 protein: CATSRTKTGWAYEQYF
D gene: TRBD1; J gene: TRBJ2-5; V gene: TRBV9; clone size: NA; CDR3 DNA: TGTGCCAGCGGGACAGGGGTTGGGGAGACCCAGTACTTC; CDR3 protein: CASGTGVGETQYF
D gene: TRBD2; J gene: TRBJ2-1; V gene: TRBV7-9; clone size: NA; CDR3 DNA: TGTGCCAGCAGCTTAGTGGGGGGGACGTACAATGAGCAGTTCTTC; CDR3 protein: CASSLVGGTYNEQFF
D gene: NA; J gene: TRBJ2-1; V gene: TRBV28; clone size: NA; CDR3 DNA: TGTGCCAGCAGTTCGGGCAGGTACAATGAGCAGTTCTTC; CDR3 protein: CASSSGRYNEQFF
D gene: NA; J gene: TRBJ2-1; V gene: TRBV6-6; clone size: NA; CDR3 DNA: TGTGCCAGCAGTCTTCTTGACAATGAGCAGTTCTTC; CDR3 protein: CASSLLDNEQFF
D gene: NA; J gene: TRBJ1-1; V gene: TRBV10-3; clone size: NA; CDR3 DNA: TGTGCCATCAAAGGGCAGGGGAAGGACACTGAAGCTTTCTTT; CDR3 protein: CAIKGQGKDTEAFF
D gene: NA; J gene: TRBJ1-5; V gene: TRBV7-2; clone size: NA; CDR3 DNA: TGTGCCAGCAGCTTACACGCCAAAAATCAGCCCCAGCATTTT; CDR3 protein: CASSLHAKNQPQHF
D gene: NA; J gene: TRBJ2-5; V gene: TRBV6-1; clone size: once; CDR3 DNA: TGTGCCAGCACCCGGACAGTTCAAGAGACCCAGTACTTC; CDR3 protein: CASTRTVQETQYF
D gene: TRBD2; J gene: TRBJ2-7; V gene: TRBV28; clone size: NA; CDR3 DNA: TGTGCCAGCAGTGAAGCGGGTGCGGGAGGCTACGAGCAGTACTTC; CDR3 protein: CASSEAGAGGYEQYF
D gene: NA; J gene: TRBJ2-1; V gene: TRBV10-1; clone size: NA; CDR3 DNA: TGCGCCAGCAAACTTGACAGGGCGGGGAATGAGCAGTTCTTC; CDR3 protein: CASKLDRAGNEQFF
D gene: NA; J gene: TRBJ2-2; V gene: TRBV9; clone size: NA; CDR3 DNA: TGTGCCAGCAGCGAAACAGGGCATCCGAACACCGGGGAGCTGTTTTTT; CDR3 protein: CASSETGHPNTGELFF
D gene: NA; J gene: TRBJ2-5; V gene: TRBV7-3; clone size: NA; CDR3 DNA: TGTGCCAGCAGCTTAAACGGGGCCCAAGAGACCCAGTACTTC; CDR3 protein: CASSLNGAQETQYF
D gene: NA; J gene: TRBJ2-5; V gene: TRBV5-1; clone size: NA; CDR3 DNA: TGCGCCAGCAGCTTGGCCGGGTCAGTTACCGGAGAGACCCAGTACTTC; CDR3 protein: CASSLAGSVTGETQYF
D gene: TRBD2; J gene: TRBJ2-2; V gene: TRBV2; clone size: NA; CDR3 DNA: TGTGCCGCCACGGGACTAGCGGGAGGATGGACCGGGGAGCTGTTTTTT; CDR3 protein: CAATGLAGGWTGELFF
D gene: TRBD2; J gene: TRBJ2-5; V gene: TRBV18; clone size: NA; CDR3 DNA: TGTGCCAGCCACAGCGGGATTCAGGAGACCCAGTACTTC; CDR3 protein: CASHSGIQETQYF
D gene: NA; J gene: TRBJ1-1; V gene: TRBV28; clone size: NA; CDR3 DNA: TGTGCCAGCAGTTCCCCGTCCATGGGGGCTGAAGCTTTCTTT; CDR3 protein: CASSSPSMGAEAFF
D gene: NA; J gene: TRBJ2-5; V gene: TRBV11-2; clone size: NA; CDR3 DNA: TGTGCCAGCAGCTTAGGGTCAGTACAAGAGACCCAGTACTTC; CDR3 protein: CASSLGSVQETQYF
D gene: NA; J gene: TRBJ1-2; V gene: TRBV15; clone size: NA; CDR3 DNA: TGTGCCACCAGCAGAGAGGGCCCCCGGGGACATGGCTACACCTTC; CDR3 protein: CATSREGPRGHGYTF
D gene: TRBD2; J gene: TRBJ2-1; V gene: TRBV30; clone size: NA; CDR3 DNA: TGTGCCTGGAGTGTTCGGGCGGGAGGGTACAATGAGCAGTTCTTC; CDR3 protein: CAWSVRAGGYNEQFF
D gene: NA; J gene: TRBJ2-2; V gene: TRBV6-5; clone size: NA; CDR3 DNA: TGTGCCAGCAGCTTAGAGATCACCCCACCCGGGGAGCTGTTTTTT; CDR3 protein: CASSLEITPPGELFF
D gene: TRBD2; J gene: TRBJ2-2; V gene: TRBV5-1; clone size: NA; CDR3 DNA: TGCGCCAGCACTAGCGGGGGGCCGAACACCGGGGAGCTGTTTTTT; CDR3 protein: CASTSGGPNTGELFF
D gene: TRBD1; J gene: TRBJ1-1; V gene: TRBV6-6; clone size: NA; CDR3 DNA: TGTGCCAGCGGGGCAGGGGGGGGAAACACTGAAGCTTTCTTT; CDR3 protein: CASGAGGGNTEAFF
D gene: NA; J gene: TRBJ1-2; V gene: TRBV13; clone size: NA; CDR3 DNA: TGTGCCAGCAGCTTAAGCGGGGTTGGGGGCTACACCTTC; CDR3 protein: CASSLSGVGGYTF
D gene: TRBD1; J gene: TRBJ1-5; V gene: TRBV9; clone size: NA; CDR3 DNA: TGTGCCAGCAGCGCCCACGCGGGACAGGGCGATCAGCCCCAGCATTTT; CDR3 protein: CASSAHAGQGDQPQHF
D gene: NA; J gene: TRBJ2-3; V gene: TRBV7-9; clone size: once; CDR3 DNA: TGTGCCAGCAGCCTACTCTCCGGGACTCTAGGGGGAGATACGCAGTATTTT; CDR3 protein: CASSLLSGTLGGDTQYF
D gene: TRBD2; J gene: TRBJ2-3; V gene: TRBV5-4; clone size: NA; CDR3 DNA: TGTGCCAGCAGTACCGGGACTAGCGGGGTAAATACGCAGTATTTT; CDR3 protein: CASSTGTSGVNTQYF
D gene: NA; J gene: TRBJ1-2; V gene: TRBV19; clone size: NA; CDR3 DNA: TGTGCCAGTTCATATTCTCCGAGCGGGGGGAGGTCGGGCGGCTACACCTTC; CDR3 protein: CASSYSPSGGRSGGYTF
D gene: NA; J gene: TRBJ1-4; V gene: TRBV2; clone size: NA; CDR3 DNA: TGTGCCAGCAGTAGAACCGGGCCCAGTGCAACTAATGAAAAACTGTTTTTT; CDR3 protein: CASSRTGPSATNEKLFF
D gene: TRBD1; J gene: TRBJ2-7; V gene: TRBV19; clone size: NA; CDR3 DNA: TGTGCCAGTAGTCCCCGGACAGGGGGCAAAGGGGAGCAGTACTTC; CDR3 protein: CASSPRTGGKGEQYF
D gene: NA; J gene: TRBJ2-1; V gene: TRBV15; clone size: NA; CDR3 DNA: TGTGCCACCAGCAGAGATTTAGTCCTCTCGGCCAATGAGCAGTTCTTC; CDR3 protein: CATSRDLVLSANEQFF
D gene: TRBD2; J gene: TRBJ2-7; V gene: TRBV7-6; clone size: medium-sized; CDR3 DNA: TGTGCCAGCAGCCCCCTAGCGGGAGGACAGACCTACGAGCAGTACTTC; CDR3 protein: CASSPLAGGQTYEQYF
D gene: NA; J gene: TRBJ2-3; V gene: TRBV19; clone size: NA; CDR3 DNA: TGTGCCAGTAGTCATCCTAGCACAGATACGCAGTATTTT; CDR3 protein: CASSHPSTDTQYF
D gene: TRBD2; J gene: TRBJ2-2; V gene: TRBV5-1; clone size: few; CDR3 DNA: TGCGCCAGCAGCTTGGAGGGACTATCCGGGGAGCTGTTTTTT; CDR3 protein: CASSLEGLSGELFF
D gene: NA; J gene: TRBJ2-4; V gene: TRBV5-4; clone size: NA; CDR3 DNA: TGTGCCAGCAGCTGGCGGGACACCGGATTGCTAGCCAAAAACATTCAGTACTTC; CDR3 protein: CASSWRDTGLLAKNIQYF
D gene: NA; J gene: TRBJ1-6; V gene: TRBV5-6; clone size: NA; CDR3 DNA: TGTGCCAGCAGCTGGACCCATGGGGCCCAAAATTCACCCCTCCACTTT; CDR3 protein: CASSWTHGAQNSPLHF
D gene: NA; J gene: TRBJ2-3; V gene: TRBV11-3; clone size: NA; CDR3 DNA: TGTGCCAGCAGCTTAGATCTGACGGGATTAAACACAGATACGCAGTATTTT; CDR3 protein: CASSLDLTGLNTDTQYF
D gene: NA; J gene: TRBJ2-1; V gene: TRBV19; clone size: NA; CDR3 DNA: TGTGCCAGTAGTGGGGCTTCACAAAGGTCATCCTACAATGAGCAGTTCTTC; CDR3 protein: CASSGASQRSSYNEQFF
D gene: NA; J gene: TRBJ1-2; V gene: TRBV7-2; clone size: once; CDR3 DNA: TGTGCCAGCAGCTTATTTGGTACCGCCACGGGACAAGGCTACACCTTC; CDR3 protein: CASSLFGTATGQGYTF
D gene: TRBD1; J gene: TRBJ2-7; V gene: TRBV5-1; clone size: NA; CDR3 DNA: TGCGCCAGCAGTAGGACAGGGGGCTCTTACGAGCAGTACTTC; CDR3 protein: CASSRTGGSYEQYF